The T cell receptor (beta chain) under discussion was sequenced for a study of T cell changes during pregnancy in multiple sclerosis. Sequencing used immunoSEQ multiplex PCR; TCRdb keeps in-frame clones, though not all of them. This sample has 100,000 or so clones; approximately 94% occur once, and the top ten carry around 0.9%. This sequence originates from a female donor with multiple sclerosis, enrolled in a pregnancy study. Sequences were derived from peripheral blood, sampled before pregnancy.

The CDR3 protein is CASSIGKQGNQPQHF. The CDR3 coding sequence is TGTGCCAGTAGTATCGGAAAACAGGGAAATCAGCCCCAGCATTTT. This chain uses TRBV19 with TRBJ1-5; D is perhaps TRBD1 (6 bases). The CDR3 extends over 15 amino acids. Trimming shortened V by 3 bases and J by 4 bases, and 13 bases separated the two germline ends. Germline V gene data show CDR1 as LNHDA and CDR2 as SQIVND (reference sequence).